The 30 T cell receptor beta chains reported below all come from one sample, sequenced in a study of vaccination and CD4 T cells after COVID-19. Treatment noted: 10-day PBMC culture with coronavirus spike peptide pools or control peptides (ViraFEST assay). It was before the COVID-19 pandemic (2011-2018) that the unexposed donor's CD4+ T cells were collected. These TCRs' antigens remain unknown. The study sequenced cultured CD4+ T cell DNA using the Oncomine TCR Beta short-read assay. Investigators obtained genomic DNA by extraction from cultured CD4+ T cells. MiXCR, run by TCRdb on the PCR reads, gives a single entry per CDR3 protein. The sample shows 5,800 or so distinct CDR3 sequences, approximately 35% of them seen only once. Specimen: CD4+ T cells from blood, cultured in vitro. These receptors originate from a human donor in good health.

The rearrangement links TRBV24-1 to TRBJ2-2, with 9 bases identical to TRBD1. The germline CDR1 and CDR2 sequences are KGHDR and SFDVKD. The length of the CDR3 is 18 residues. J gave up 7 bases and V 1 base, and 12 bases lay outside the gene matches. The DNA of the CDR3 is TGTGCCACCAGTGATTTCGAGACAGGGGGAGAACGGGGCGGGGAGCTGTTTTTT. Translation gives CATSDFETGGERGGELFF.

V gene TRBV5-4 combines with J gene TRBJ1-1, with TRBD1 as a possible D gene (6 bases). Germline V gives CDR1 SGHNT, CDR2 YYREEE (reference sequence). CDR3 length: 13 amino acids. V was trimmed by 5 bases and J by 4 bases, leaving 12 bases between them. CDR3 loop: CASSSPRGTEAFF. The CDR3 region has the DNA TGTGCCAGCAGTTCACCCAGGGGCACTGAAGCTTTCTTT.

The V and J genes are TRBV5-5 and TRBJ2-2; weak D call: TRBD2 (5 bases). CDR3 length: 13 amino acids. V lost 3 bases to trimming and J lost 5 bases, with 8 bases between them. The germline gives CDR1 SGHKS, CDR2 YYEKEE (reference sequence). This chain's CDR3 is CASSSGLTGELFF. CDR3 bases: TGTGCCAGCAGCTCGGGGTTGACCGGGGAGCTGTTTTTT.

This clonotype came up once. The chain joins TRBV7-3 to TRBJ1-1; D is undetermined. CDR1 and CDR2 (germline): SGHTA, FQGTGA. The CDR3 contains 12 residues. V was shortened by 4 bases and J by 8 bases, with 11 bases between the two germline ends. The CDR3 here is CASSSGGLEAFF. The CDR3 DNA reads TGTGCCAGCAGCTCGGGAGGGCTAGAAGCTTTCTTT. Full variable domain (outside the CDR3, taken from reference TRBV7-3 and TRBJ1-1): GAGVSQTPSNKVTEKGKYVELRCDPISGHTALYWYRQSLGQGPEFLIYFQGTGAADDSGLPNDRFFAVRPEGSVSTLKIQRTERGDSAVYLCASSSGGLEAFFGQGTRLTVV.

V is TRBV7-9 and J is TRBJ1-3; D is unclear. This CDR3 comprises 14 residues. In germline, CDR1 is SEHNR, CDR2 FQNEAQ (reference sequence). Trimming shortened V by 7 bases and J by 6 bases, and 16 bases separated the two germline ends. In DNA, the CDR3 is TGTGCCAGCACCCTCGACCAGGTTATAAACACCATATATTTT. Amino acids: CASTLDQVINTIYF.

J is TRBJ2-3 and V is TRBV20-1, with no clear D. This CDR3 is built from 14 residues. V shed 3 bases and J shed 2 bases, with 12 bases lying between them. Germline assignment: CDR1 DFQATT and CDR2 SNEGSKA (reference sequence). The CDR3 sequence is CSASQEPNTDTQYF. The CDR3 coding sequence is TGCAGTGCTAGCCAGGAGCCAAACACAGATACGCAGTATTTT.

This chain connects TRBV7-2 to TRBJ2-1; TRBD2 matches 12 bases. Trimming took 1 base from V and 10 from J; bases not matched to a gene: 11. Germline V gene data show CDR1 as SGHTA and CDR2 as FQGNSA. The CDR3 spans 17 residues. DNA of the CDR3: TGTGCCAGCAGCTTAGTTCCCCCTGGACTAGCGGGAAAAGAGCAGTTCTTC. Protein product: CASSLVPPGLAGKEQFF.

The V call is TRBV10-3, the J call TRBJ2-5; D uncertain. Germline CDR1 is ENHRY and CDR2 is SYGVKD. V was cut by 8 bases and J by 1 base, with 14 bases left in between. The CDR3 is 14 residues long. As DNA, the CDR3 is TGTGCCATCGGACCTAGAGAAGGCCAAGAGACCCAGTACTTC. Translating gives CAIGPREGQETQYF.

CDR3 coding DNA: TGTGCCAGCAGCTTAAGTGGGACCCTCCCGACGAGTTACTTC. It is translated as CASSLSGTLPTSYF. This rearrangement joins TRBV7-8 to TRBJ2-7; D tentatively fits TRBD1 or TRBD2 (5 bases each). Germline V gene lookup returns CDR1 SGHVS and CDR2 FQNEAQ. The CDR3 consists of 14 residues. Trimming shortened V by 2 bases and J by 13 bases, and 21 bases separated the two germline ends.

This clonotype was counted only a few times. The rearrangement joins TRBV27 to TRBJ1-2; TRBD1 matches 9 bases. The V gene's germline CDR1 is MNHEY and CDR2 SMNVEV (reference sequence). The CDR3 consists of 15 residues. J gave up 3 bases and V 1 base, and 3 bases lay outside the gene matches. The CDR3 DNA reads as TGTGCCAGCAGTTTATTAGGGGACAGGGACTATGGCTACACCTTC. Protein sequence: CASSLLGDRDYGYTF.

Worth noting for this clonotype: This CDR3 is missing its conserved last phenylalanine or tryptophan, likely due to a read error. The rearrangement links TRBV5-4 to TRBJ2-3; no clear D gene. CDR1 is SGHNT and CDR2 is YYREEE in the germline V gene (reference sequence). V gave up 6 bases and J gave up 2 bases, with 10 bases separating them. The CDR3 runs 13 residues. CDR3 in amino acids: CASTPGSTDTQYL. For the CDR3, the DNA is TGTGCCAGCACCCCTGGATCCACAGATACGCAGTATCTT.

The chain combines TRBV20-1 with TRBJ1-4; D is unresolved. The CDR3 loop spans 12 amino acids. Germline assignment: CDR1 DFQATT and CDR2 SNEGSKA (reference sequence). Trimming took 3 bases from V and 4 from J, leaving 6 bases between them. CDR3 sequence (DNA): TGCAGTGCTAGGGGTCTTAATGAAAAACTGTTTTTT. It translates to CSARGLNEKLFF.

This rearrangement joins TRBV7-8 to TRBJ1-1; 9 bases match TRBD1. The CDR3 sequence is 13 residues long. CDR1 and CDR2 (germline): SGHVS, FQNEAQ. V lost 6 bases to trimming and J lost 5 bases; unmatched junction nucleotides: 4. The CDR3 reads CASRQGARTEAFF. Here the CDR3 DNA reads TGTGCCAGCAGACAGGGGGCGAGAACTGAAGCTTTCTTT.

The CDR3 loop is CASSLAAGPSSYEQYF. CDR3 DNA sequence: TGTGCCAGCAGCTTAGCAGCGGGCCCCAGCTCCTACGAGCAGTACTTC. The chain recombines TRBV11-3 with TRBJ2-7; the D gene is possibly TRBD2 (6 bases). The CDR3 has 16 residues. From germline, CDR1 is SGHNT and CDR2 YENEEA. Trimming left V 1 base short and J 0 bases short, with 13 bases between.

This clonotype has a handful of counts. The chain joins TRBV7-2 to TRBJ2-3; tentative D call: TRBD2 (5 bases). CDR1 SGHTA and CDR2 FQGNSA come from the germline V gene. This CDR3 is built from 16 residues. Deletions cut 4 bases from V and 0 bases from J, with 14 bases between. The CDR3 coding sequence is TGTGCCAGCAGCTCCCGACTACCGGTTAGCACAGATACGCAGTATTTT. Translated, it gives CASSSRLPVSTDTQYF.

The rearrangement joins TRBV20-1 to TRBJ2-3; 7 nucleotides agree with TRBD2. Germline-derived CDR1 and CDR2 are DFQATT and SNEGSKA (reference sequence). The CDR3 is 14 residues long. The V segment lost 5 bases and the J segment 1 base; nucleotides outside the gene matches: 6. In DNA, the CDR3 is TGCAGTGCTGGGGGGGGAGACCGCACAGATACGCAGTATTTT. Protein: CSAGGGDRTDTQYF.

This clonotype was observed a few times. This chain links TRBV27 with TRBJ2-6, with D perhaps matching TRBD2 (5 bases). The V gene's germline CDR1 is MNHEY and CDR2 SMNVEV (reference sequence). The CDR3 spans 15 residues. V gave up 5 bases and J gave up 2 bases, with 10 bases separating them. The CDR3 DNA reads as TGTGCCAGCAGTCCCGGGATCACTGGGGCCAACGTCCTGACTTTC. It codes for CASSPGITGANVLTF. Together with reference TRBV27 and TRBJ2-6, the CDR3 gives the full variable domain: EAQVTQNPRYLITVTGKKLTVTCSQNMNHEYMSWYRQDPGLGLRQIYYSMNVEVTDKGDVPEGYKVSRKEKRNFPLILESPSPNQTSLYFCASSPGITGANVLTFGAGSRLTVL.

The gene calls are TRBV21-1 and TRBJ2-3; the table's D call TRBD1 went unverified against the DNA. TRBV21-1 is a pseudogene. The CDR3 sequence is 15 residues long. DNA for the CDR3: TGTGCCAGCAGCAAAGCGACAGGTCACACAGATACGCAGTATTTT. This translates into CASSKATGHTDTQYF.

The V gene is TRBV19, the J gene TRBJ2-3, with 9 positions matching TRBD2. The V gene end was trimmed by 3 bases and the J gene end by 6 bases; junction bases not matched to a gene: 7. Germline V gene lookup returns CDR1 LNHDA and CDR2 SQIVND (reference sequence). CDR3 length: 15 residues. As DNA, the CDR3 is TGTGCCAGTAGTATCGGCGGGAGGGCCACGGATACGCAGTATTTT. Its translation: CASSIGGRATDTQYF.

CDR3 nucleotide sequence: TGCGCCAGCAGCATTGGACAGGGTTGGTACAATGAGCAGTTCTTC. Translation: CASSIGQGWYNEQFF. This chain connects TRBV5-1 to TRBJ2-1; 8 bases align to TRBD1. Trimming removed 4 bases from V and 4 bases from J; junction bases left unmatched: 7. There are 15 residues in the CDR3. Germline assignment: CDR1 SGHRS and CDR2 YFSETQ.

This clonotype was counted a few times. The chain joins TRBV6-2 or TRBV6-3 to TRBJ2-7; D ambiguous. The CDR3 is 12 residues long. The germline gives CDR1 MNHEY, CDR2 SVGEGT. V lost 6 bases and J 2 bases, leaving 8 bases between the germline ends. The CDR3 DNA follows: TGTGCCAGCAGCTTGGACGCCTACGAGCAGTACTTC. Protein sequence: CASSLDAYEQYF.

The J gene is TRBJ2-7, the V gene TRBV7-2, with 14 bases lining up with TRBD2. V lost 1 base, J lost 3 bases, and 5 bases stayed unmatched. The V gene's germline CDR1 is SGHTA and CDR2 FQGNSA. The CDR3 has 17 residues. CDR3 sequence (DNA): TGTGCCAGCAGCTTAGGCCCCGGGACTAGCGGGGGCTACGAGCAGTACTTC. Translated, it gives CASSLGPGTSGGYEQYF.

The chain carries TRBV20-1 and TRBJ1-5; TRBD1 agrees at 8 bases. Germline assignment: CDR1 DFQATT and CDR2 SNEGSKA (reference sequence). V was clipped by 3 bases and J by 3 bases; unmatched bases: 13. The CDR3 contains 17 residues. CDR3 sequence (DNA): TGCAGTGCTAGTCGACAGGGGCAAGGAATCTCCAATCAGCCCCAGCATTTT. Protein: CSASRQGQGISNQPQHF.

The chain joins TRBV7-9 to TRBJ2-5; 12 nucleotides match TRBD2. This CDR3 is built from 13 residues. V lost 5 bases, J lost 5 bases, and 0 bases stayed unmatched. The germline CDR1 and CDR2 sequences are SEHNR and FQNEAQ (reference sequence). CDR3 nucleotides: TGTGCCAGCAGCACTAGCGGGAGGGAGACCCAGTACTTC. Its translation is CASSTSGRETQYF. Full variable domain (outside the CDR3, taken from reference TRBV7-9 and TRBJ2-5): DTGVSQNPRHKITKRGQNVTFRCDPISEHNRLYWYRQTLGQGPEFLTYFQNEAQLEKSRLLSDRFSAERPKGSFSTLEIQRTEQGDSAMYLCASSTSGRETQYFGPGTRLLVL.

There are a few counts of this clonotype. The chain's CDR3 is CSAYPGGEKLFF. The CDR3 DNA follows: TGCAGTGCTTACCCTGGGGGCGAAAAACTGTTTTTT. V is TRBV20-1 and J is TRBJ1-4, with a tentative D call TRBD1 (6 bases). This CDR3 is 12 amino acids long. The germline gives CDR1 DFQATT, CDR2 SNEGSKA (reference sequence). Trimming removed 5 bases at V and 8 bases at J, with 12 bases between.

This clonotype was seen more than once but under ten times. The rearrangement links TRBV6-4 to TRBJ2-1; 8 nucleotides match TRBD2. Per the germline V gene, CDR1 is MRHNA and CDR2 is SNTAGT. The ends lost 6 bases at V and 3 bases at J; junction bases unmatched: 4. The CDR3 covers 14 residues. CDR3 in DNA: TGTGCCAGCAGCCCCGGGACTAGCTACAATGAGCAGTTCTTC. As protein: CASSPGTSYNEQFF.

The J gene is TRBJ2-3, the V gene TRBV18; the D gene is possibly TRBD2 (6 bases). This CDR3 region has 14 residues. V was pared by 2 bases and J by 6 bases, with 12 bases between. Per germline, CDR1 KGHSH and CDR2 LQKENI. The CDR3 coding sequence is TGTGCCAGCTCACCAATCCCTGGAGGGGATACGCAGTATTTT. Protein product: CASSPIPGGDTQYF. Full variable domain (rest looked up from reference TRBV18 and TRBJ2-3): NAGVMQNPRHLVRRRGQEARLRCSPMKGHSHVYWYRQLPEEGLKFMVYLQKENIIDESGMPKERFSAEFPKEGPSILRIQQVVRGDSAAYFCASSPIPGGDTQYFGPGTRLTVL.

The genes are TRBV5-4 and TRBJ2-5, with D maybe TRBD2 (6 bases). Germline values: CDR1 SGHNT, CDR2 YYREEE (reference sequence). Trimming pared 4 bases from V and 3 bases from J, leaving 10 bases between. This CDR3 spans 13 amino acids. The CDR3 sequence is CASSGPGEETQYF. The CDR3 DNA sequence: TGTGCCAGCAGCGGGCCGGGAGAAGAGACCCAGTACTTC.

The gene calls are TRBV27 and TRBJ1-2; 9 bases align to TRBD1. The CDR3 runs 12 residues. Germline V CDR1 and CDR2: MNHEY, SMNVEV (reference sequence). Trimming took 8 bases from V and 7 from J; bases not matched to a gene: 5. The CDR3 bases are TGTGCCAGCCGGGGGACAGGGATTGGCTACACCTTC. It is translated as CASRGTGIGYTF.

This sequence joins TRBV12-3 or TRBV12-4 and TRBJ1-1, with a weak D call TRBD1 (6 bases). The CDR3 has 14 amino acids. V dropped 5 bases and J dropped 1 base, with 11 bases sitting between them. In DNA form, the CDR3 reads TGTGCCAGCAGTCCGCAGGGGTCGAACACTGAAGCTTTCTTT. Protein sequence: CASSPQGSNTEAFF.